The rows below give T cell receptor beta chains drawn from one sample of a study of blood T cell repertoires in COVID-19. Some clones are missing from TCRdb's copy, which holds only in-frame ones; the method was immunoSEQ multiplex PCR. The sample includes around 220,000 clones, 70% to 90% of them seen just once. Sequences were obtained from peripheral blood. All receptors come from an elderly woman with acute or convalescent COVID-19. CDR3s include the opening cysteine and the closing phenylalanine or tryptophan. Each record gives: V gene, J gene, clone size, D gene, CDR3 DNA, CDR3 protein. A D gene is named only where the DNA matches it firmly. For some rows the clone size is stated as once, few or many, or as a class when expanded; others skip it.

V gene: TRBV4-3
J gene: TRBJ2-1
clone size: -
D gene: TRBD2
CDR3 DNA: TGCGCCAGCAGCCAAGATCTCGCTAGCGGGGGGGCCTCTGAGCAGTTCTTC
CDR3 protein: CASSQDLASGGASEQFF

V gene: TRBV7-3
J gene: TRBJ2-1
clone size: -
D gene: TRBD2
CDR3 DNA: TGTGCCAGCAGCTTAGCGGGAGGGCAGCACAATGAGCAGTTCTTC
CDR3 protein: CASSLAGGQHNEQFF

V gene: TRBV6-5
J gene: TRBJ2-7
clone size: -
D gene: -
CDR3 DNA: TGTGCCATCTCGACTTCTTACGAGCAGTACTTC
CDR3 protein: CAISTSYEQYF

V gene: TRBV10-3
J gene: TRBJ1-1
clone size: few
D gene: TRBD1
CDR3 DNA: TGTGCCATCAGTGGGGACAGGGGATTAGCTTTCTTT
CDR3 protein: CAISGDRGLAFF

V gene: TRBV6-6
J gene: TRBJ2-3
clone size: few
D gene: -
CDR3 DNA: TGTGCCAGCAGTTACCTCCAGACAGGCCCCAAGGATACGCAGTATTTT
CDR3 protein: CASSYLQTGPKDTQYF

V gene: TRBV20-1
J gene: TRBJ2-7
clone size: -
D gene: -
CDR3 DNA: TGCAGTGCTAGTAGAGGCCCCTCCTACGAGCAGTACTTC
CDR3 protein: CSASRGPSYEQYF

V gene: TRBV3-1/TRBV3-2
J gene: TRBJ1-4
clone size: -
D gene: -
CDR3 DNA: TGTGCCAGCAGCCAGACGACCGGACAGCCGTATGAAAAACTGTTTTTT
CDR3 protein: CASSQTTGQPYEKLFF

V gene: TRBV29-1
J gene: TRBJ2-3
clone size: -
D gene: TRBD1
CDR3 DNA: TGCAGCTCCCCTTCAGGGGGCCGAACAGATACGCAGTATTTT
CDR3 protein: CSSPSGGRTDTQYF

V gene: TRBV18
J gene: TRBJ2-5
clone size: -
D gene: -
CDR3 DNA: TGTGCCAGCTCACCAAGTGAGGGCAGTTTTTACTTC
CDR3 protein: CASSPSEGSFYF

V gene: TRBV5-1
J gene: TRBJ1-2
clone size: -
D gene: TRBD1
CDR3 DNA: TGCGCCAGCAGCTCCTCAGGGGGCGACTATGGCTACACCTTC
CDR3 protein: CASSSSGGDYGYTF

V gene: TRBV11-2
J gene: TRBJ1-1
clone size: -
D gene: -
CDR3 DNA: TGTGCCAGCAGCTTAAGGCATGCGGCCCTGAACACTGAAGCTTTCTTT
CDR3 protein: CASSLRHAALNTEAFF

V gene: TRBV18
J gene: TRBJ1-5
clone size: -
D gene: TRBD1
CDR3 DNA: TGTGCCAGCTCACCGGGACAGAGCAATCAGCCCCAGCATTTT
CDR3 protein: CASSPGQSNQPQHF

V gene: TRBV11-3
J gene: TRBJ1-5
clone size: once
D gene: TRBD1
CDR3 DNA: TGTGCCAGCAGCTGGGGGACAGACCAGCCCCAGCATTTT
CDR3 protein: CASSWGTDQPQHF

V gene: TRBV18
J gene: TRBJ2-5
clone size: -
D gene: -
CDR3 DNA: TGTGCCAGCTCACCCAGACTGACAGTCCAAGAGACCCAGTACTTC
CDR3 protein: CASSPRLTVQETQYF

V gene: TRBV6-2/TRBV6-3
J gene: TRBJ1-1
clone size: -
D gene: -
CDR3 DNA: TGTGCCAGCAGTCCCGCGGTCGGGACTGAAGCTTTCTTT
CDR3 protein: CASSPAVGTEAFF

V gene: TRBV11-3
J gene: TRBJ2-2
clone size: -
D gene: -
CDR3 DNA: TGTGCCAGCAGCTTAAACAGTGTAAACACCGGGGAGCTGTTTTTT
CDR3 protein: CASSLNSVNTGELFF

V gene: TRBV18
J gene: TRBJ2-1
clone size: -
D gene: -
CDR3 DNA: TGTGCCAGCTCACCATCTAGCGACCTCTCCTACAATGAGCAGTTCTTC
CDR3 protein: CASSPSSDLSYNEQFF

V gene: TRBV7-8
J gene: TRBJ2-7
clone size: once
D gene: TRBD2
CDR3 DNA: TGTGCCAGCAGCCTGCTCGGGGGGGGAGTCTACGAGCAGTACTTC
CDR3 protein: CASSLLGGGVYEQYF

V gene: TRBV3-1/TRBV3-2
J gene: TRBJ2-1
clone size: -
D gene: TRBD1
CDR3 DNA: TGTGCCAGCAGCCAGGGGACAGGGGGGCAGTTCTTC
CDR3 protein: CASSQGTGGQFF

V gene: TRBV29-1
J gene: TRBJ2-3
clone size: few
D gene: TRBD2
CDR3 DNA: TGCAGCGTTGAGGGGACTAGCTCTAGCACAGATACGCAGTATTTT
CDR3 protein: CSVEGTSSSTDTQYF

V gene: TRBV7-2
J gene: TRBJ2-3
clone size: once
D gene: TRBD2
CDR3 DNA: TGTGCCAGCAGCTTGGGACTAGCGGGGGGCGGCACAGATACGCAGTATTTT
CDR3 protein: CASSLGLAGGGTDTQYF

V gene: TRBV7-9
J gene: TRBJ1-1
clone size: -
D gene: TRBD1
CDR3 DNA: TGTGCCAGCAGCTTAGTGCAGGGGGCGAACACTGAAGCTTTCTTT
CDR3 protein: CASSLVQGANTEAFF

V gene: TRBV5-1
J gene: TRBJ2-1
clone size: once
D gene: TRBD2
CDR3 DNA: TGCGCCAGCAGCCCGGGACTAGCGGGAGGTACCTACAATGAGCAGTTCTTC
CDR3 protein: CASSPGLAGGTYNEQFF

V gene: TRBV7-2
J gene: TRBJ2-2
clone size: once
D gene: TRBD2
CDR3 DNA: TGTGCCAGCAGCTTTAGCGGGGGGGCGGCTGCGAACACCGGGGAGCTGTTTTTT
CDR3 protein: CASSFSGGAAANTGELFF

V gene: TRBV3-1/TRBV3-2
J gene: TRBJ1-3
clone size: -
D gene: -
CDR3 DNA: TGTGCCAGCAGCGCCCCTTTGAGACAAGGAAACACCATATATTTT
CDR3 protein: CASSAPLRQGNTIYF

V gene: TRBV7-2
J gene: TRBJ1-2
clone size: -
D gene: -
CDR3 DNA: TGTGCCAGCAGCTTAGGGCTGGTCACCTATGGCTACACCTTC
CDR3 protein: CASSLGLVTYGYTF

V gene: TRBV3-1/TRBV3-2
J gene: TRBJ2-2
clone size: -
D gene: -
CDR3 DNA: TGTGCCAGCAGCCAAGAATACGGGATCGGCGGGGAGCTGTTTTTT
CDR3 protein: CASSQEYGIGGELFF

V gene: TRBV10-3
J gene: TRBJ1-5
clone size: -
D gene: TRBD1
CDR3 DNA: TGTGCCATCAGTGAGTCGGGCTGGGGACAGGGGGATCAAACCCAGCATTTT
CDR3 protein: CAISESGWGQGDQTQHF

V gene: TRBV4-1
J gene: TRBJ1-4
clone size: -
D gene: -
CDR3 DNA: TGCGCCAGCAGCCAGGTAACAGGGTTGGTGACTAATGAAAAACTGTTTTTT
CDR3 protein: CASSQVTGLVTNEKLFF

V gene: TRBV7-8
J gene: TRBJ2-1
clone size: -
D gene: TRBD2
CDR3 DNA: TGTGCCAGCAGCTTGTTACCGGGACTAGCGGGCGACAATGAGCAGTTCTTC
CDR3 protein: CASSLLPGLAGDNEQFF

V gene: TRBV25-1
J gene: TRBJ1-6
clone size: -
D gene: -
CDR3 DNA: TGTGCCAGCAGTGATTCTTTGACGGACGGGGTAAATTCACCCCTCCACTTT
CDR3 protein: CASSDSLTDGVNSPLHF

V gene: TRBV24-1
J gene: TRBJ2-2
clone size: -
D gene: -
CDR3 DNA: TGTGCCACCAGCGGGGGTGCGAACACCGGGGAGCTGTTTTTT
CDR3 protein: CATSGGANTGELFF